These T cell receptor beta chains were read from a single sample in a study of cytomegalovirus exposure and HLA in healthy donors. Assay used: immunoSEQ multiplex PCR; TCRdb lists only in-frame clones, some missing. This table has about 73,000 clones, roughly 89% appearing once. Sequenced: PBMCs. The receptors stem from a woman aged 18-29 years in good health and CMV-seropositive. The CDR3 runs from the conserved cysteine through the conserved F or W. The order of the fields is J gene, clone size, D gene, V gene, CDR3 protein, CDR3 DNA. D genes are given only for firm matches. Clone size is stated in some rows and not others, as once, few, many or a class when expanded.

TRBJ1-2,-,-,TRBV9,CASSVAPGYNYGYTF,TGTGCCAGCAGCGTAGCCCCAGGGTATAACTATGGCTACACCTTC
TRBJ2-3,-,TRBD2,TRBV7-9,CASGTSGRTDTQYF,TGTGCCAGCGGTACTAGCGGGAGAACAGATACGCAGTATTTT
TRBJ2-1,-,-,TRBV6-5,CASSYSSSETYNEQFF,TGTGCCAGCAGTTACTCCTCCAGCGAAACCTACAATGAGCAGTTCTTC
TRBJ2-1,-,-,TRBV6-4,CASSAGATNEQFF,TGTGCCAGCAGTGCTGGGGCAACGAATGAGCAGTTCTTC
TRBJ2-3,-,-,TRBV12-2,CASRDPSGSSTDTQYF,TGTGCAAGTCGCGACCCTAGCGGGAGCAGCACAGATACGCAGTATTTT
TRBJ1-1,-,-,TRBV5-4,CASSLGSVNEAFF,TGTGCCAGCAGCCTGGGTTCGGTCAATGAAGCTTTCTTT
TRBJ2-7,-,-,TRBV25-1,CASSDWAGDPYEQYF,TGTGCCAGCAGTGATTGGGCAGGGGACCCATACGAGCAGTACTTC
TRBJ1-4,-,-,TRBV30,CAWSRDWANEKLFF,TGTGCCTGGAGCCGGGACTGGGCTAATGAAAAACTGTTTTTT
TRBJ1-1,-,TRBD1,TRBV6-6,CASSRPGQPNAEAFF,TGTGCCAGCAGCCGCCCGGGACAGCCGAACGCTGAAGCTTTCTTT
TRBJ2-7,-,TRBD1,TRBV7-6,CASSSGTAPYEQYF,TGTGCCAGCAGCTCAGGGACAGCCCCCTACGAGCAGTACTTC
TRBJ2-7,-,TRBD2,TRBV5-6,CASSSGRAPEQYF,TGTGCCAGCAGCAGCGGGAGGGCCCCCGAGCAGTACTTC
TRBJ2-7,-,TRBD1,TRBV7-8,CASSLAGTGAYEQYF,TGTGCCAGCAGCTTAGCCGGGACAGGAGCCTACGAGCAGTACTTC
TRBJ2-1,-,-,TRBV29-1,CSVRDGGRDNEQFF,TGCAGCGTCCGAGACGGAGGACGGGACAATGAGCAGTTCTTC
TRBJ2-6,-,-,TRBV9,CASSPVGQRGSGANVLTF,TGTGCCAGCAGCCCGGTAGGGCAAAGGGGCTCTGGGGCCAACGTCCTGACTTTC
TRBJ2-7,-,-,TRBV6-1,CASSESNSYEQYF,TGTGCCAGCAGTGAATCAAACTCCTACGAGCAGTACTTC
TRBJ2-3,-,TRBD1,TRBV30,CAWTPGGQGIDTQYF,TGTGCCTGGACCCCCGGGGGACAGGGAATAGATACGCAGTATTTT
TRBJ2-5,-,-,TRBV5-1,CASSPALGAGRETQYF,TGCGCCAGCAGCCCCGCCTTAGGGGCAGGCCGAGAGACCCAGTACTTC
TRBJ2-1,-,TRBD2,TRBV13,CASSLGGLAGEYNEQFF,TGTGCCAGCAGCTTAGGGGGACTAGCGGGGGAGTACAATGAGCAGTTCTTC
TRBJ2-7,-,-,TRBV19,CASSMTGTSYEQYF,TGTGCCAGTAGTATGACTGGAACCTCCTACGAGCAGTACTTC
TRBJ2-1,-,TRBD2,TRBV9,CASSVGTSGIGEQFF,TGTGCCAGCAGCGTCGGGACTAGCGGGATAGGTGAGCAGTTCTTC
TRBJ1-2,-,-,TRBV27,CASSSSNRVGYTF,TGTGCCAGCAGCTCAAGCAACAGGGTTGGCTACACCTTC
TRBJ2-7,-,-,TRBV21-1,CASSKVTSGKYEQYF,TGTGCCAGCAGCAAAGTGACTAGCGGGAAGTACGAGCAGTACTTC
TRBJ2-5,-,-,TRBV28,CASSLGVGLQETQYF,TGTGCCAGCAGTTTGGGCGTGGGGCTCCAAGAGACCCAGTACTTC
TRBJ2-1,-,TRBD2,TRBV14,CASSLGTSGSRYEQFF,TGTGCCAGCAGCCTTGGGACTAGCGGGAGTAGGTATGAGCAGTTCTTC
TRBJ2-3,once,-,TRBV19,CATKQGIGTDTQYF,TGTGCCACCAAACAGGGTATTGGCACAGATACGCAGTATTTT
TRBJ1-5,-,-,TRBV27,CASSHQGNSNQPQHF,TGTGCCAGCAGTCACCAGGGGAATAGCAATCAGCCCCAGCATTTT
TRBJ1-1,-,TRBD1,TRBV19,CASSKGQGATEAFF,TGTGCCAGTAGTAAGGGACAGGGGGCTACTGAAGCTTTCTTT
TRBJ2-1,few,-,TRBV18,CASSPQVSVGNEQFF,TGTGCCAGCTCACCACAGGTTAGCGTAGGCAATGAGCAGTTCTTC
TRBJ2-3,-,-,TRBV7-2,CASSFYTDTQYF,TGTGCCAGCAGCTTTTACACAGATACGCAGTATTTT
TRBJ2-1,-,TRBD2,TRBV4-2,CASSQVTSGSHNEQFF,TGTGCCAGCAGCCAAGTGACTAGCGGGAGCCACAATGAGCAGTTCTTC
TRBJ2-1,once,-,TRBV5-1,CASSPQGSSYNEQFF,TGCGCCAGCAGCCCACAAGGGAGTTCCTACAATGAGCAGTTCTTC
TRBJ2-1,-,-,TRBV19,CASSRQERSYNEQFF,TGTGCCAGTAGTAGGCAGGAACGCTCCTACAATGAGCAGTTCTTC
TRBJ1-5,-,-,TRBV19,CASNSRVSNQPQHF,TGTGCCAGTAACTCCAGGGTAAGCAATCAGCCCCAGCATTTT
TRBJ2-5,-,TRBD2,TRBV6-6,CASRSTSGEAQETQYF,TGTGCCAGCAGATCCACTAGCGGGGAAGCTCAAGAGACCCAGTACTTC
TRBJ1-2,-,-,TRBV11-2,CASSLVQGSNYGYTF,TGTGCCAGCAGCTTAGTCCAGGGCTCGAACTATGGCTACACCTTC
TRBJ2-3,medium-sized,TRBD2,TRBV4-2,CASSQGRAGGPADTQYF,TGTGCCAGCAGCCAAGGAAGAGCGGGAGGGCCCGCAGATACGCAGTATTTT
TRBJ1-1,-,-,TRBV27,CASSLMREQVNTEAFF,TGTGCCAGCAGTTTAATGAGAGAGCAGGTGAACACTGAAGCTTTCTTT
TRBJ1-1,-,-,TRBV15,CATSRVFGTEAFF,TGTGCCACCAGCAGAGTGTTCGGCACTGAAGCTTTCTTT
TRBJ2-4,once,-,TRBV2,CASSEAGGPKNIQYF,TGTGCCAGCAGTGAAGCGGGGGGGCCCAAAAACATTCAGTACTTC
TRBJ1-5,-,TRBD1,TRBV6-6,CASSLGTGLNQPQHF,TGTGCCAGCAGCCTAGGGACAGGCTTAAATCAGCCCCAGCATTTT
TRBJ2-7,-,-,TRBV2,CASSEVSYEQYF,TGTGCCAGCAGTGAAGTCAGCTACGAGCAGTACTTC
TRBJ2-1,-,-,TRBV7-9,CASSHPYNEQFF,TGTGCCAGCAGCCACCCCTATAATGAGCAGTTCTTC
TRBJ1-5,-,-,TRBV19,CASSIPGNGNQPQHF,TGTGCCAGTAGTATTCCAGGGAACGGAAATCAGCCCCAGCATTTT
TRBJ2-1,-,TRBD2,TRBV15,CATSSGLAGDNEQFF,TGTGCCACCAGCAGTGGGCTAGCGGGGGACAATGAGCAGTTCTTC
TRBJ2-2,once,-,TRBV9,CASSLRVSGELFF,TGTGCCAGCAGCCTGAGGGTCTCCGGGGAGCTGTTTTTT
TRBJ2-3,-,TRBD2,TRBV30,CAWSGSGEFTDTQYF,TGTGCCTGGAGTGGAAGCGGGGAATTCACAGATACGCAGTATTTT
TRBJ2-1,-,TRBD2,TRBV2,CASKDPTSGSYNEQFF,TGTGCCAGCAAGGACCCAACTAGCGGGAGTTACAATGAGCAGTTCTTC
TRBJ2-1,-,TRBD1,TRBV5-1,CASSLGQGYEQFF,TGCGCCAGCAGCCTCGGACAGGGCTATGAGCAGTTCTTC
TRBJ1-1,-,-,TRBV28,CASSSPRGNPNTEAFF,TGTGCCAGCAGTTCCCCCCGCGGAAACCCGAACACTGAAGCTTTCTTT
TRBJ2-3,-,TRBD2,TRBV6-5,CASSYLAGNTDTQYF,TGTGCCAGCAGTTACCTAGCGGGGAACACAGATACGCAGTATTTT
TRBJ1-5,-,-,TRBV19,CASSSRQSNQPQHF,TGTGCCAGTAGTAGCCGACAGAGCAATCAGCCCCAGCATTTT
TRBJ2-3,-,-,TRBV1,CTSSQSVLRGARTDTQYF,TGCACCAGCAGCCAGAGTGTTTTGCGGGGGGCGCGCACAGATACGCAGTATTTT
TRBJ1-4,-,TRBD1,TRBV7-9,CASSSDRAGQKLFF,TGTGCCAGCAGCTCGGACAGGGCCGGTCAAAAACTGTTTTTT
TRBJ1-2,-,TRBD1,TRBV4-3,CASKNRGKGYGYTF,TGCGCCAGCAAAAACAGGGGGAAGGGCTATGGCTACACCTTC
TRBJ1-2,few,TRBD1,TRBV2,CASSPGQGGNYGYTF,TGTGCCAGCAGTCCCGGACAGGGTGGCAACTATGGCTACACCTTC
TRBJ2-3,-,-,TRBV6-1,CASSDEVPGWFPDTQYF,TGTGCCAGCAGTGATGAAGTCCCAGGTTGGTTCCCAGATACGCAGTATTTT
TRBJ2-3,-,TRBD2,TRBV7-9,CASSLATSGNTDTQYF,TGTGCCAGCAGCTTAGCAACTAGCGGGAACACAGATACGCAGTATTTT
TRBJ2-3,-,TRBD2,TRBV11-3,CASSLGGITDTQYF,TGTGCCAGCAGCCTGGGGGGGATCACAGATACGCAGTATTTT
TRBJ2-1,-,-,TRBV7-2,CASSWGRGQFF,TGTGCCAGCAGCTGGGGAAGGGGGCAGTTCTTC